This TCR beta chain was sequenced during a study of response to subunit inactivated influenza vaccine. Each CDR3 protein is one row after TCRdb ran MiXCR on the RT-PCR reads. The table records 280,000 or so distinct CDR3 sequences, 20% to 25% of them present only once. This clonotype was counted only a few times. Its cognate antigen is unknown. Study-level points and caveats: Every seasonal influenza vaccination brings in few new T cells, the authors suggested.

CDR1 is DFQATT and CDR2 is SNEGSKA in the germline V gene (reference sequence). J was trimmed by 3 bases and V by 2 bases; bases with no gene match: 3. CDR3 length: 13 amino acids. The V call is TRBV20-1, the J call TRBJ2-5; 7 bases are a match to TRBD2. The input for sequencing was PBMCs from blood, taken less than 22 months after vaccination. This clonotype originated in a man aged 45 to 75 who received an inactivated influenza vaccine. CDR3: CSARQGGKETQYF. CDR3 bases: TGCAGTGCTAGACAGGGAGGGAAAGAGACCCAGTACTTC.